This TCR beta chain originates from a study of CD8 T cells in ankylosing spondylitis. The CDR3 contains 15 residues. Germline CDR1 and CDR2: MGHDK and SYGVNS. The V end lost 1 base, the J end lost 5 bases, and 13 bases lay between the germline ends. Making use of molecular barcodes, quantitative 5'-RACE generated TCR beta libraries. TCRdb independently ran MiXCR on the 5' RACE reads; one entry per CDR3 protein. The sample contains some 270,000 distinct CDR3 sequences, more than 25% of which appear only once. The gene calls are TRBV25-1 and TRBJ2-3; D ambiguous. The source is a male donor with ankylosing spondylitis or in good health (not recorded which). The sequenced sample was blood, either unsorted or a sorted T cell fraction (not recorded which). The CDR3 protein is CASSEFESAIDTQYF. In DNA form, the CDR3 reads TGTGCCAGCAGTGAATTCGAGTCGGCCATAGATACGCAGTATTTT.